This T cell receptor beta chain came from a study of blood T cell repertoires in COVID-19. Study summary: Material from acute and convalescent COVID-19 was sourced from the United States, Italy and Spain. T cells, B-cell-depleted T cells, or PBMCs provided the cDNA or gDNA that served as material.

The CDR3 has 14 amino acids. Germline-derived CDR1 and CDR2 are LGHDT and YNNKEL (reference sequence). V was shortened by 7 bases and J by 9 bases, with 18 bases between the two germline ends. Authors' methods: Reference gene primer amplification gave nucleated cell count estimates. TCRdb's table, derived via immunoSEQ multiplex PCR, lists solely in-frame clones and lacks some. Clonal size and the V and J genes are those of that table, whereas D and trimming came from the DNA. The sample holds 200,000 to 250,000 clones, 83% seen once. The sequenced sample consisted of peripheral blood. The chain combines TRBV3-1 (or the pseudogene TRBV3-2) with TRBJ2-2; possibly TRBD2 for D (6 bases). The receptor comes from a human donor in a cohort sampled during active COVID-19. Here the CDR3 reads CASTSELGLRELFF. As DNA, the CDR3 is TGTGCCAGCACTAGCGAGTTAGGATTGAGGGAGCTGTTTTTT.